These T cell receptor beta chains were read from a single sample in a study of shared clonotypes between healthy human individuals. The table came from immunoSEQ multiplex PCR; TCRdb's copy has only in-frame clones and leaves some out. The sample carries around 2,000,000 clones, roughly 95% recorded once. The specimen was naive CD8+ T cells sorted from blood. The source is a man between 18 and 35 years old in good health. Both conserved end residues are part of each CDR3. Fields, in order: V gene, J gene, D gene, clone size, CDR3 protein, CDR3 DNA. A D gene is named only where the DNA matches it firmly. Clone size appears in some rows only: once, few, many, or a class for an expanded clone.

V gene: TRBV7-9; J gene: TRBJ2-5; D gene: TRBD2; clone size: -; CDR3 protein: CASSHRSGGEIQETQYF; CDR3 DNA: TGTGCCAGCAGCCACCGTTCGGGGGGGGAAATCCAAGAGACCCAGTACTTC
V gene: TRBV10-2; J gene: TRBJ2-7; D gene: -; clone size: few; CDR3 protein: CASMGNEQYF; CDR3 DNA: TGCGCCAGCATGGGAAACGAGCAGTACTTC
V gene: TRBV11-2; J gene: TRBJ2-3; D gene: -; clone size: once; CDR3 protein: CASSPYPDTQYF; CDR3 DNA: TGTGCCAGCAGCCCTTACCCGGATACGCAGTATTTT
V gene: TRBV30; J gene: TRBJ2-1; D gene: TRBD2; clone size: -; CDR3 protein: CAWSDLLADITYNEQFF; CDR3 DNA: TGTGCCTGGAGTGACCTCCTAGCGGACATCACCTACAATGAGCAGTTCTTC
V gene: TRBV13; J gene: TRBJ2-2; D gene: TRBD1; clone size: -; CDR3 protein: CASRSGQENTGELFF; CDR3 DNA: TGTGCCAGCAGATCAGGACAGGAGAACACCGGGGAGCTGTTTTTT
V gene: TRBV11-2; J gene: TRBJ2-1; D gene: -; clone size: -; CDR3 protein: CASSLDAPTMGPNYNEQFF; CDR3 DNA: TGTGCCAGCAGCTTAGATGCGCCAACTATGGGACCCAATTACAATGAGCAGTTCTTC
V gene: TRBV5-5; J gene: TRBJ1-1; D gene: -; clone size: -; CDR3 protein: CASSLIGPMNTEAFF; CDR3 DNA: TGTGCCAGCAGCTTGATTGGGCCCATGAACACTGAAGCTTTCTTT
V gene: TRBV4-3; J gene: TRBJ2-1; D gene: -; clone size: -; CDR3 protein: CASSQDMGSSYNEQFF; CDR3 DNA: TGCGCCAGCAGCCAGGATATGGGGAGCTCCTACAATGAGCAGTTCTTC
V gene: TRBV9; J gene: TRBJ1-4; D gene: TRBD1; clone size: once; CDR3 protein: CASSARQGISEKLFF; CDR3 DNA: TGTGCCAGCAGCGCCCGACAGGGGATAAGTGAAAAACTGTTTTTT
V gene: TRBV4-1; J gene: TRBJ2-1; D gene: -; clone size: -; CDR3 protein: CASSQDHGGYEQFF; CDR3 DNA: TGCGCCAGCAGCCAAGATCACGGGGGCTATGAGCAGTTCTTC
V gene: TRBV27; J gene: TRBJ2-7; D gene: TRBD2; clone size: -; CDR3 protein: CASSPTLAGVSYEQYF; CDR3 DNA: TGTGCCAGCAGCCCTACCTTAGCGGGAGTATCCTACGAGCAGTACTTC
V gene: TRBV6-5; J gene: TRBJ2-7; D gene: -; clone size: -; CDR3 protein: CASSWFGGSSYEQYF; CDR3 DNA: TGTGCCAGCAGTTGGTTCGGCGGAAGCTCCTACGAGCAGTACTTC
V gene: TRBV28; J gene: TRBJ2-7; D gene: -; clone size: -; CDR3 protein: CASSPYEGPAYEQYF; CDR3 DNA: TGTGCCAGCAGCCCATACGAGGGGCCGGCCTACGAGCAGTACTTC
V gene: TRBV19; J gene: TRBJ1-6; D gene: -; clone size: -; CDR3 protein: CASSWGEGDSPLHF; CDR3 DNA: TGTGCCAGTAGCTGGGGCGAGGGCGACTCACCCCTCCACTTT
V gene: TRBV7-9; J gene: TRBJ2-1; D gene: TRBD2; clone size: -; CDR3 protein: CASSLARSGGAPNNEQFF; CDR3 DNA: TGTGCCAGCAGCTTAGCGCGAAGCGGGGGGGCACCTAACAATGAGCAGTTCTTC
V gene: TRBV7-8; J gene: TRBJ2-7; D gene: -; clone size: once; CDR3 protein: CASGNGKYSYEQYF; CDR3 DNA: TGTGCCAGCGGGAATGGGAAATATTCCTACGAGCAGTACTTC
V gene: TRBV29-1; J gene: TRBJ2-1; D gene: TRBD1; clone size: once; CDR3 protein: CSVEGDRGLVSYNEQFF; CDR3 DNA: TGCAGCGTTGAGGGGGACAGGGGACTAGTCTCCTACAATGAGCAGTTCTTC
V gene: TRBV19; J gene: TRBJ2-7; D gene: -; clone size: -; CDR3 protein: CASNGGNSYEQYF; CDR3 DNA: TGTGCCAGTAACGGCGGGAACTCCTACGAGCAGTACTTC
V gene: TRBV4-1; J gene: TRBJ2-3; D gene: -; clone size: -; CDR3 protein: CASSNSGRGPTDTQYF; CDR3 DNA: TGCGCCAGCAGCAACTCAGGGCGGGGGCCCACAGATACGCAGTATTTT
V gene: TRBV9; J gene: TRBJ2-5; D gene: TRBD2; clone size: -; CDR3 protein: CASSLGLAGYQETQYF; CDR3 DNA: TGTGCCAGCAGCTTAGGACTAGCGGGGTACCAAGAGACCCAGTACTTC
V gene: TRBV7-8; J gene: TRBJ2-7; D gene: -; clone size: -; CDR3 protein: CASSLNRDTSYEQYF; CDR3 DNA: TGTGCCAGCAGCTTAAACCGGGACACCTCCTACGAGCAGTACTTC
V gene: TRBV25-1; J gene: TRBJ2-5; D gene: -; clone size: once; CDR3 protein: CASSVGGGETQYF; CDR3 DNA: TGTGCCAGCAGTGTCGGAGGGGGGGAGACCCAGTACTTC
V gene: TRBV13; J gene: TRBJ2-7; D gene: TRBD1; clone size: -; CDR3 protein: CASSRTGTTYEQYF; CDR3 DNA: TGTGCCAGCAGCCGGACAGGTACCACCTACGAGCAGTACTTC
V gene: TRBV11-2; J gene: TRBJ2-1; D gene: -; clone size: -; CDR3 protein: CASSLEAGLLYNEQFF; CDR3 DNA: TGTGCCAGCAGCTTAGAAGCGGGCCTACTTTACAATGAGCAGTTCTTC
V gene: TRBV9; J gene: TRBJ1-2; D gene: -; clone size: -; CDR3 protein: CASSAERGGYTF; CDR3 DNA: TGTGCCAGCAGCGCCGAAAGGGGTGGCTACACCTTC
V gene: TRBV7-2; J gene: TRBJ2-1; D gene: -; clone size: -; CDR3 protein: CASSWGPLADEQFF; CDR3 DNA: TGTGCCAGCAGCTGGGGACCCCTTGCCGATGAGCAGTTCTTC
V gene: TRBV7-9; J gene: TRBJ1-1; D gene: -; clone size: -; CDR3 protein: CASSLVMGGTEAFF; CDR3 DNA: TGTGCCAGCAGCTTAGTGATGGGTGGCACTGAAGCTTTCTTT
V gene: TRBV27; J gene: TRBJ2-7; D gene: -; clone size: -; CDR3 protein: CASSLYSGISYEQYF; CDR3 DNA: TGTGCCAGCAGTTTATATAGCGGTATTTCCTACGAGCAGTACTTC
V gene: TRBV5-1; J gene: TRBJ1-2; D gene: TRBD1; clone size: -; CDR3 protein: CASSPTGQGYTF; CDR3 DNA: TGCGCCAGCAGCCCGACAGGGCAGGGCTACACCTTC
V gene: TRBV29-1; J gene: TRBJ1-1; D gene: -; clone size: -; CDR3 protein: CSVEWDTRHTEAFF; CDR3 DNA: TGCAGCGTTGAATGGGACACCCGGCATACTGAAGCTTTCTTT
V gene: TRBV30; J gene: TRBJ2-5; D gene: -; clone size: -; CDR3 protein: CAWSVLRGEETQYF; CDR3 DNA: TGTGCCTGGAGTGTACTCAGGGGTGAAGAGACCCAGTACTTC
V gene: TRBV7-9; J gene: TRBJ1-5; D gene: TRBD1; clone size: -; CDR3 protein: CASSTGQGANQPQHF; CDR3 DNA: TGTGCCAGCAGCACGGGACAGGGGGCAAATCAGCCCCAGCATTTT
V gene: TRBV13; J gene: TRBJ2-5; D gene: TRBD2; clone size: -; CDR3 protein: CASSREGETQYF; CDR3 DNA: TGTGCCAGCAGCCGGGAGGGGGAGACCCAGTACTTC
V gene: TRBV5-6; J gene: TRBJ2-5; D gene: TRBD2; clone size: -; CDR3 protein: CASSGGLAMQETQYF; CDR3 DNA: TGTGCCAGCAGCGGGGGACTAGCGATGCAAGAGACCCAGTACTTC
V gene: TRBV6-1; J gene: TRBJ2-7; D gene: TRBD1; clone size: -; CDR3 protein: CASFPGQGYEQYF; CDR3 DNA: TGTGCCAGCTTCCCGGGACAGGGCTACGAGCAGTACTTC
V gene: TRBV6-5; J gene: TRBJ2-2; D gene: -; clone size: -; CDR3 protein: CASSYGSLGAGELFF; CDR3 DNA: TGTGCCAGCAGTTACGGCTCGCTGGGGGCCGGGGAGCTGTTTTTT
V gene: TRBV7-2; J gene: TRBJ2-7; D gene: -; clone size: -; CDR3 protein: CASRLGYGREYEQYF; CDR3 DNA: TGTGCCAGCAGACTAGGGTACGGGAGAGAGTACGAGCAGTACTTC
V gene: TRBV10-3; J gene: TRBJ2-2; D gene: -; clone size: -; CDR3 protein: CAAGTSNTGELFF; CDR3 DNA: TGTGCCGCAGGGACATCGAACACCGGGGAGCTGTTTTTT
V gene: TRBV4-3; J gene: TRBJ1-1; D gene: TRBD1; clone size: -; CDR3 protein: CASSQDQGAGITEAFF; CDR3 DNA: TGCGCCAGCAGCCAAGATCAGGGGGCGGGGATCACTGAAGCTTTCTTT
V gene: TRBV2; J gene: TRBJ2-7; D gene: -; clone size: -; CDR3 protein: CASSYSVYEQYF; CDR3 DNA: TGTGCCAGCAGCTACTCAGTCTACGAGCAGTACTTC
V gene: TRBV6-1; J gene: TRBJ1-1; D gene: -; clone size: -; CDR3 protein: CASSDFRGNTEAFF; CDR3 DNA: TGTGCCAGCAGTGACTTTAGGGGGAACACTGAAGCTTTCTTT
V gene: TRBV7-9; J gene: TRBJ1-2; D gene: -; clone size: -; CDR3 protein: CASSITVPGGYTF; CDR3 DNA: TGTGCCAGCAGCATAACAGTCCCAGGGGGCTACACCTTC
V gene: TRBV11-2; J gene: TRBJ1-4; D gene: TRBD1; clone size: -; CDR3 protein: CASSPGTGLDNEKLFF; CDR3 DNA: TGTGCCAGCAGCCCGGGGACAGGGCTGGATAATGAAAAACTGTTTTTT
V gene: TRBV5-4; J gene: TRBJ1-2; D gene: TRBD1; clone size: -; CDR3 protein: CASSLLGGSGYTF; CDR3 DNA: TGTGCCAGCAGCTTGTTAGGGGGCAGTGGCTACACCTTC
V gene: TRBV30; J gene: TRBJ1-5; D gene: TRBD1; clone size: -; CDR3 protein: CAWSVGQDNQPQHF; CDR3 DNA: TGTGCCTGGAGTGTAGGACAGGACAATCAGCCCCAGCATTTT
V gene: TRBV30; J gene: TRBJ2-1; D gene: TRBD2; clone size: -; CDR3 protein: CAWSLAGGPGEQFF; CDR3 DNA: TGTGCCTGGTCGCTAGCGGGGGGGCCGGGTGAGCAGTTCTTC
V gene: TRBV6-6; J gene: TRBJ1-2; D gene: -; clone size: -; CDR3 protein: CASTDRELNYGYTF; CDR3 DNA: TGTGCCAGCACCGACAGAGAGCTTAACTATGGCTACACCTTC
V gene: TRBV5-6; J gene: TRBJ1-5; D gene: -; clone size: -; CDR3 protein: CASSLFDGNQPQHF; CDR3 DNA: TGTGCCAGCAGCTTGTTCGACGGTAATCAGCCCCAGCATTTT
V gene: TRBV4-1; J gene: TRBJ2-4; D gene: -; clone size: -; CDR3 protein: CASSPPGPDLAKNIQYF; CDR3 DNA: TGCGCCAGCAGCCCCCCGGGCCCTGATCTAGCCAAAAACATTCAGTACTTC
V gene: TRBV9; J gene: TRBJ1-5; D gene: -; clone size: -; CDR3 protein: CASSVDGGTNQPQHF; CDR3 DNA: TGTGCCAGCAGCGTAGATGGCGGCACAAATCAGCCCCAGCATTTT
V gene: TRBV6-5; J gene: TRBJ2-2; D gene: TRBD1; clone size: -; CDR3 protein: CASSRGQGTGELFF; CDR3 DNA: TGTGCCAGCAGCCGCGGACAGGGGACCGGGGAGCTGTTTTTT
V gene: TRBV7-2; J gene: TRBJ1-5; D gene: -; clone size: -; CDR3 protein: CASSLAIRADQPQHF; CDR3 DNA: TGTGCCAGCAGCTTAGCGATTAGGGCTGACCAGCCCCAGCATTTT
V gene: TRBV13; J gene: TRBJ2-1; D gene: -; clone size: -; CDR3 protein: CASSSGDSYNEQFF; CDR3 DNA: TGTGCCAGCAGCTCGGGGGACAGCTACAATGAGCAGTTCTTC
V gene: TRBV29-1; J gene: TRBJ2-7; D gene: TRBD2; clone size: -; CDR3 protein: CSGVPAGAAYEQYF; CDR3 DNA: TGCAGCGGCGTTCCAGCGGGGGCCGCCTACGAGCAGTACTTC
V gene: TRBV7-9; J gene: TRBJ2-7; D gene: -; clone size: -; CDR3 protein: CASSLDRTDPYEQYF; CDR3 DNA: TGTGCCAGCAGCTTAGATAGGACAGACCCCTACGAGCAGTACTTC
V gene: TRBV4-1; J gene: TRBJ1-1; D gene: -; clone size: -; CDR3 protein: CASSHRMNTEAFF; CDR3 DNA: TGCGCCAGCAGCCACCGGATGAACACTGAAGCTTTCTTT
V gene: TRBV2; J gene: TRBJ2-1; D gene: -; clone size: -; CDR3 protein: CASSFGLYNEQFF; CDR3 DNA: TGTGCCAGCAGTTTTGGACTTTACAATGAGCAGTTCTTC
V gene: TRBV4-2; J gene: TRBJ2-1; D gene: -; clone size: -; CDR3 protein: CASSLIPDSYNEQFF; CDR3 DNA: TGTGCCAGCAGCCTCATACCAGATTCCTACAATGAGCAGTTCTTC
V gene: TRBV9; J gene: TRBJ2-3; D gene: -; clone size: -; CDR3 protein: CASSVVGASTDTQYF; CDR3 DNA: TGTGCCAGCAGCGTAGTAGGGGCCTCCACAGATACGCAGTATTTT
V gene: TRBV7-9; J gene: TRBJ2-1; D gene: -; clone size: -; CDR3 protein: CASSPMTAFNNEQFF; CDR3 DNA: TGTGCCAGCAGCCCTATGACAGCGTTCAACAATGAGCAGTTCTTC